This T cell receptor beta chain was recovered during a study of response to subunit inactivated influenza vaccine. Per germline, CDR1 DFQATT and CDR2 SNEGSKA (reference sequence). V shed 6 bases and J 3 bases; nucleotides not matched to a gene: 6. This CDR3 has 14 amino acids. Points on this clonotype: Antigen specificity is unknown.

TCRdb independently ran MiXCR on the RT-PCR reads; one entry per CDR3 protein. The data contain about 800,000 distinct CDR3 sequences, approximately 22% of them seen just once; the ten biggest clones take up roughly 10%. Findings and caveats of the study: Seasonal influenza vaccination, on each occasion, was suggested by the authors to recruit few new T cells.

V and J are TRBV20-1 and TRBJ2-1; 9 nucleotides align to TRBD2. The sequence derives from a man aged 45-65 years who received an inactivated influenza vaccine. The source was PBMCs from blood, collected 5 days after vaccination. The CDR3 nucleotides read TGCAGTGCCAAGACTAGCGGAAACTACAATGAGCAGTTCTTC. Residues: CSAKTSGNYNEQFF.